These T cell receptor beta chains were read from a single sample in a study of shared clonotypes between healthy human individuals. Measured with immunoSEQ multiplex PCR; TCRdb has only the in-frame clones, and not every one. The sample records about 1.5 million clones, roughly 95% being singletons. Sample: naive CD4+ T cells sorted from blood. The receptors here all came from a man between 25 and 39 years old in good health. Both conserved end residues are part of each CDR3. The D gene is left open where the match is weak. The size entry is marked missing in some rows and otherwise reads once, few, many or a size class.

TRBJ2-2 | TRBV7-9 | . | . | TGTGCCAGCAGCTCAGAAGGGGCCGGGGAGCTGTTTTTT | CASSSEGAGELFF
TRBJ2-7 | TRBV11-1 | . | TRBD2 | TGTGCCAGCCGGGTAGGGCCTAGCGGGAGCTACGAGCAGTACTTC | CASRVGPSGSYEQYF
TRBJ2-7 | TRBV9 | . | . | TGTGCCAGCAGCAGGGACCCCACCTACGAGCAGTACTTC | CASSRDPTYEQYF
TRBJ2-3 | TRBV5-1 | . | . | TGCGCCAGCAGCTTGGTCACAGCAGGAGCGGGCACAGATACGCAGTATTTT | CASSLVTAGAGTDTQYF
TRBJ1-3 | TRBV10-1 | . | . | TGCGCCAGCAGTGATGGGTCGGCTGGAAACACCATATATTTT | CASSDGSAGNTIYF
TRBJ2-3 | TRBV9 | . | TRBD1 | TGTGCCAGCAGCGCTAGGACAGGGGCGGATACGCAGTATTTT | CASSARTGADTQYF
TRBJ2-5 | TRBV5-1 | . | TRBD1 | TGCGCCAGCAGCTCCGATCCGACAGGGGCCTTAAAAGAGACCCAGTACTTC | CASSSDPTGALKETQYF
TRBJ1-1 | TRBV5-1 | . | . | TGCGCCAGCACACTTGGCTGGGGTTCGAACACTGAAGCTTTCTTT | CASTLGWGSNTEAFF
TRBJ2-7 | TRBV2 | . | TRBD1 | TGTGCCAGCAGACGGACAGGGGTCTACGAGCAGTACTTC | CASRRTGVYEQYF
TRBJ2-7 | TRBV7-2 | once | TRBD1 | TGTGCCAGCAGCGGCCGGGACAGGGGTTCCTACGAGCAGTACTTC | CASSGRDRGSYEQYF
TRBJ1-3 | TRBV5-1 | . | . | TGCGCCAGCAGAAACACCATATATTTT | CASRNTIYF
TRBJ1-5 | TRBV29-1 | . | . | TGCAGCGTGGGACGGGGCGCAAATCAGCCCCAGCATTTT | CSVGRGANQPQHF
TRBJ2-1 | TRBV11-2 | . | TRBD2 | TGTGCCAGCAGCTTAGGACTAGCGGGAGTCGCTGAGCAGTTCTTC | CASSLGLAGVAEQFF
TRBJ1-1 | TRBV28 | . | TRBD1 | TGTGCCAGCAGTCTTTGGTTGGGACAGAAGATAGAAGCTTTCTTT | CASSLWLGQKIEAFF
TRBJ2-7 | TRBV18 | . | TRBD2 | TGTGCCAGCTCACAGGCTAGCGGGAGTTACGAGCAGTACTTC | CASSQASGSYEQYF
TRBJ2-7 | TRBV4-2 | . | . | TGTGCCAGCAGCCAAGATGAGTGGGGCCAAAATTGGGTTAACGAGCAGTACTTC | CASSQDEWGQNWVNEQYF
TRBJ2-2 | TRBV28 | . | TRBD2 | TGTGCCAGCAGTTTTCTAGCGGGGCTCACCGGGGAGCTGTTTTTT | CASSFLAGLTGELFF
TRBJ2-3 | TRBV27 | . | . | TGTGCCAGCAGTGAATATGGCACAGATACGCAGTATTTT | CASSEYGTDTQYF
TRBJ1-2 | TRBV7-8 | . | . | TGTGCCAGCAGCTTAGGGGCAGTCGGCTATGGCTACACCTTC | CASSLGAVGYGYTF
TRBJ2-3 | TRBV5-8 | . | . | TGTGCCAGCAGCCAGGACCGGACAGATACGCAGTATTTT | CASSQDRTDTQYF
TRBJ2-5 | TRBV7-9 | . | . | TGTGCCAGCAGCTTAGGACATATCCAAGAGACCCAGTACTTC | CASSLGHIQETQYF
TRBJ2-1 | TRBV2 | . | . | TGTGCCAGTCCTCGGGGCCCAACCCATGAGCAGTTCTTC | CASPRGPTHEQFF
TRBJ1-5 | TRBV15 | once | TRBD1 | TGTGCCACCAGCGTTACAGGGGGCAGTCAGCCCCAGCATTTT | CATSVTGGSQPQHF
TRBJ2-3 | TRBV27 | . | . | TGTGCCAGCAGTTTAATAGGCAGGGGGGGGGATACGCAGTATTTT | CASSLIGRGGDTQYF
TRBJ2-7 | TRBV7-2 | . | . | TGTGCCAGCAGCTTAGTGGGTAGGGGGGAGCAGTACTTC | CASSLVGRGEQYF
TRBJ1-2 | TRBV28 | . | TRBD1 | TGTGCCAGCAGTTTACCACAGGGGGCGCTTGGCTACACCTTC | CASSLPQGALGYTF
TRBJ2-5 | TRBV29-1 | once | . | TGCAGCGTTGGTGGGAGTTCTCAAGAGACCCAGTACTTC | CSVGGSSQETQYF
TRBJ2-3 | TRBV5-1 | . | . | TGCGCCAGCAGCTTGGGAGGGCCATCAGATACGCAGTATTTT | CASSLGGPSDTQYF
TRBJ2-2 | TRBV10-3 | . | TRBD1 | TGTGCCATCGGTCTAACGGGACAGGGGAACGGGGAGCTGTTTTTT | CAIGLTGQGNGELFF
TRBJ2-1 | TRBV7-9 | . | TRBD2 | TGTGCCAGCAGCTGGAAGACTAGCGACTACTACAATGAGCAGTTCTTC | CASSWKTSDYYNEQFF
TRBJ2-1 | TRBV7-2 | once | TRBD2 | TGTGCCAGCAGCTATCGGGCGGGACTAGCCGACAATGAGCAGTTCTTC | CASSYRAGLADNEQFF